Here is one TCR beta chain with its context. This clonotype was detected only once. It has no known antigen specificity. There are no base qualities to consult, and no much larger clone falls within one base. One read represents weak support. High-throughput TCR beta sequencing profiled peripheral blood CD8+ and CD4+ T cells from healthy donors, Susac syndrome patients and multiple sclerosis patients. Susac syndrome patients met recently defined diagnostic criteria for definite or probable disease. Bulk CD8+ and CD4+ T cells were purified by magnetic negative isolation, whereas CD8+ TEMRA cells were enriched by FACS. Blood was drawn into EDTA tubes, processed within 24 hours, and PBMCs were isolated by density gradient centrifugation. PBMCs destined for TCR sequencing were cryopreserved in liquid nitrogen and later thawed in a 37 °C water bath. A purity of at least 90% was achieved for sorted or isolated CD4+, CD8+ and CD8+ TEMRA cells.

This record comes from a study of CD8 T cells in Susac syndrome (dated by TCRdb to between 2018 and 2020). For the study in its entirety: Of the Susac syndrome patients who were sequenced, eight or nine were in clinical remission while more than five had clinically active disease. Whether CD8+ T cell activation and differentiation in Susac syndrome was antigen driven was tested using repertoire sequencing. At the time of blood withdrawal, Susac syndrome patients were either therapy-naive, taking corticosteroids (with some also receiving IVIg), or on IVIg alone. General study outcomes and caveats: No clonal expansion was detected in the CD4+ T cell repertoire of Susac syndrome patients. The number of individuals in the TCR sequencing and HLA analysis was acknowledged as relatively small.

The CDR1 and CDR2 encoded by the germline V gene are MNHNS and SASEGT. V and J lose 5 bases and 1 base, and a span of 18 bases separates them. From its cysteine to its phenylalanine, the CDR3 spans 17 amino acids. The sequence is cut down to CDR3 DNA, 51 bases in frame from base 1. RNA was extracted with the RNeasy kit and about 0.5 to 1 ug was reverse transcribed using random hexamers. The immunoSEQ multiplex PCR assay, which covers 54 Vbeta and 13 Jbeta segments, was used to amplify TCR beta CDR3 regions. PCR amplification bias was corrected by using a synthetic template baseline for primer optimization and computational correction. In the authors' own workflow: Only productive sequences were kept, with reads annotated to V, D and J genes according to IMGT and analyzed in immunoSEQ Analyzer. Clonality was calculated as one minus the Shannon entropy normalized by log2 of the number of productive unique sequences. Public and private clones were assessed among the 100 most prevalent clones of each patient and control. A clone was defined as Susac-specific if it was absent from the healthy and MS cohorts, from some 980 published viral clones and from other ImmuneACCESS disease sequences. Through fastp at Q25 and MiXCR, TCRdb rebuilt clones from the public reads, retaining in-frame beta chains. Every entry covers one CDR3 protein and lists the most common genes and DNA from its rows. The V and J calls follow TCRdb's processing rather than the paper's. The sample yields around 200,000 distinct CDR3 sequences; around 95% were counted once. The ten most abundant clones make up around 0.1% of the sample.

This TCR was recovered from a human donor with Susac syndrome. Sequencing was done on a sample of CD4+ T cells from PBMCs. This chain joins TRBV6-1 to TRBJ2-4; the D gene is possibly TRBD2, with 6 bases matching. The DNA is as follows: TGTGCCAGCAGTACGGACCGGGAGCCCTACGCCAAAAACATTCAGTACTTC. Its translation is CASSTDREPYAKNIQYF.